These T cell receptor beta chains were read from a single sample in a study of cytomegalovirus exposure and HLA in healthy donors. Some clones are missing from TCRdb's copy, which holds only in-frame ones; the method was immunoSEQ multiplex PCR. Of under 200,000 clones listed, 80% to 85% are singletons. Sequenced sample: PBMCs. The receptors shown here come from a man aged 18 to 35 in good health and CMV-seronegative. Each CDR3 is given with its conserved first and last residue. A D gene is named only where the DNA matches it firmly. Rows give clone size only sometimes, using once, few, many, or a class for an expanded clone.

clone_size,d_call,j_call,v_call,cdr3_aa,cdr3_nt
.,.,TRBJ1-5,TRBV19,CASSIDLGRINQPQHF,TGTGCCAGTAGTATAGATCTCGGCAGGATCAATCAGCCCCAGCATTTT
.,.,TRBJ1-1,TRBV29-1,CSARGLGTEAFF,TGCAGTGCCCGTGGGCTGGGCACTGAAGCTTTCTTT
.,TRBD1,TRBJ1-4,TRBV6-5,CASSSRQGNEKLFF,TGTGCCAGCAGTTCCCGACAGGGAAATGAAAAACTGTTTTTT
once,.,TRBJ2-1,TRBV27,CASVGTLYNEQFF,TGTGCCAGCGTGGGGACACTGTACAATGAGCAGTTCTTC
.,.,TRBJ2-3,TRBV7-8,CASSLPRGSITDTQYF,TGTGCCAGCAGCTTACCCCGGGGGTCCATCACAGATACGCAGTATTTT
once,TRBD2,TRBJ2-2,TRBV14,CASSPGGTGELFF,TGTGCCAGCAGCCCGGGAGGGACCGGGGAGCTGTTTTTT
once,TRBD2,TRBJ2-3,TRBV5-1,CASGELAGGIGTQYF,TGCGCCAGCGGTGAACTAGCGGGGGGGATCGGTACGCAGTATTTT
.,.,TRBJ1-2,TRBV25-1,CASSDPSRGPSYTF,TGTGCCAGCAGTGACCCCTCGCGGGGCCCGAGCTACACCTTC
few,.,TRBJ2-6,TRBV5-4,CASWALLSANVLTF,TGTGCCAGCTGGGCCCTGCTGTCGGCCAACGTCCTGACTTTC
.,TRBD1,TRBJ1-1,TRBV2,CASSGSGQDTEAFF,TGTGCCAGCAGTGGATCGGGACAGGACACTGAAGCTTTCTTT
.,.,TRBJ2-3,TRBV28,CASSSLQEGSGDTQYF,TGTGCCAGCAGTTCTCTGCAGGAGGGGAGCGGGGATACGCAGTATTTT
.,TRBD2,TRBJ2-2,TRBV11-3,CASSPGLADTGELFF,TGTGCCAGCAGCCCCGGGCTAGCGGACACCGGGGAGCTGTTTTTT
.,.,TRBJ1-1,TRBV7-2,CASSLLVLNTEAFF,TGTGCCAGCAGCTTACTAGTTCTGAACACTGAAGCTTTCTTT
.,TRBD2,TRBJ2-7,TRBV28,CASSFQLAGTSSYEQYF,TGTGCCAGCAGTTTCCAACTAGCGGGTACAAGCTCCTACGAGCAGTACTTC
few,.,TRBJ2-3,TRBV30,CAWSRTRYDTQYF,TGTGCCTGGAGCCGGACTCGGTACGATACGCAGTATTTT
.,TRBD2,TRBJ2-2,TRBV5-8,CASSLSGGERTGELFF,TGTGCCAGCAGCCTGAGCGGGGGGGAGCGCACCGGGGAGCTGTTTTTT
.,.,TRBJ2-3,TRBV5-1,CASSTGQRSTDTQYF,TGCGCCAGCAGCACAGGACAGCGTAGCACAGATACGCAGTATTTT
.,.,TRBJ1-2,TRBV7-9,CSSSFGLDGYTF,TGTTCCAGCAGCTTCGGACTCGATGGCTACACCTTC
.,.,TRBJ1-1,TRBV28,CASSLWRGRGGKAFF,TGTGCCAGCAGTTTATGGAGAGGTCGGGGGGGCAAAGCTTTCTTT
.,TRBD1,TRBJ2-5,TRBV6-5,CASTGQGPETQYF,TGTGCCAGCACCGGACAGGGGCCGGAGACCCAGTACTTC
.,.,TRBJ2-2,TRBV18,CASSPDGTGELFF,TGTGCCAGCTCACCAGACGGGACCGGGGAGCTGTTTTTT
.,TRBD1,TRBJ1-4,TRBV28,CASSFVGQGDEKLFF,TGTGCCAGCAGTTTTGTAGGACAGGGGGACGAAAAACTGTTTTTT
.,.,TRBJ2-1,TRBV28,CASSAVMSDEQFF,TGTGCCAGCAGTGCCGTGATGAGCGATGAGCAGTTCTTC
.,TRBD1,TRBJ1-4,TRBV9,CASSTSGGWGEKLFF,TGTGCCAGCAGCACCTCAGGGGGCTGGGGTGAAAAACTGTTTTTT
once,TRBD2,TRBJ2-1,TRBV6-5,CASSYGLGSYNEQFF,TGTGCCAGCAGTTACGGACTAGGCTCCTACAATGAGCAGTTCTTC
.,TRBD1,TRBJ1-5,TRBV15,CATSRVHRGRQPQHF,TGTGCCACCAGCAGAGTCCACAGGGGGCGTCAGCCCCAGCATTTT
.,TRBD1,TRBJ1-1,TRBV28,CASSPPGQGAFF,TGTGCCAGCAGTCCTCCTGGACAGGGGGCTTTCTTT
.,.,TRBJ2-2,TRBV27,CASCPYTKSGGELFF,TGTGCCAGCTGCCCTTATACGAAGTCGGGCGGGGAGCTGTTTTTT
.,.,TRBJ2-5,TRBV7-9,CASSPPSVDSETQYF,TGTGCCAGCAGCCCCCCGAGTGTGGACTCCGAGACCCAGTACTTC
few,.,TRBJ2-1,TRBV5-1,CASSFGQGGGNEQFF,TGCGCCAGCAGCTTTGGACAGGGAGGGGGCAATGAGCAGTTCTTC
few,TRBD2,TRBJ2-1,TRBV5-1,CASSSPPTSGRGNEQFF,TGCGCCAGCAGCTCGCCCCCCACTAGCGGGAGGGGGAATGAGCAGTTCTTC
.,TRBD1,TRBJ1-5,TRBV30,CAWSPPGTAKDQPQHF,TGTGCCTGGAGTCCTCCCGGGACAGCTAAAGATCAGCCCCAGCATTTT
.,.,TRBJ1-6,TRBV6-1,CASNSVSPLHF,TGTGCCAGCAATTCAGTTTCACCCCTCCACTTT
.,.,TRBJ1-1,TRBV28,CASSGRGAMNTEAFF,TGTGCCAGCAGTGGGCGGGGGGCCATGAACACTGAAGCTTTCTTT
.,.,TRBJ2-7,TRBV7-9,CASSLGAYEQYF,TGTGCCAGCAGCTTGGGAGCGTACGAGCAGTACTTC
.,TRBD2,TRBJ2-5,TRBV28,CASSPGTRETQYF,TGTGCCAGCAGTCCCGGGACTAGAGAGACCCAGTACTTC
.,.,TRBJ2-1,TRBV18,CASSPANNEQFF,TGTGCCAGCTCACCGGCAAACAATGAGCAGTTCTTC
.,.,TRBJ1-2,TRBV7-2,CASSPPGLGNYGYTF,TGTGCCAGCAGCCCCCCGGGACTGGGGAACTATGGCTACACCTTC
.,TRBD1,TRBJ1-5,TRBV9,CASSQQGANQPQHF,TGTGCCAGCAGCCAACAGGGGGCAAATCAGCCCCAGCATTTT
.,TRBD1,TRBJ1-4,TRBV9,CASSVGQGSEKLFF,TGTGCCAGCAGCGTAGGACAGGGGTCGGAAAAACTGTTTTTT
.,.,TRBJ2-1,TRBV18,CASSPSGEQFF,TGTGCCAGCTCACCGTCCGGGGAGCAGTTCTTC
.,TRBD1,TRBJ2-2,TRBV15,CATSRAGTGGTGELFF,TGTGCCACCAGCAGAGCCGGGACAGGGGGGACCGGGGAGCTGTTTTTT
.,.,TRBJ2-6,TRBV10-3,CATGDSGANVLTF,TGTGCCACAGGGGACTCTGGGGCCAACGTCCTGACTTTC
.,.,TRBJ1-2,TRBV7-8,CASSIQSYGYTF,TGTGCCAGCAGCATACAGAGCTATGGCTACACCTTC
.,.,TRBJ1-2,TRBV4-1,CASSQTGSYGYTF,TGCGCCAGCAGCCAGACAGGAAGCTATGGCTACACCTTC
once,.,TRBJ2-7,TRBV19,CASSLQGSSYEQYF,TGTGCCAGTAGTCTCCAGGGGTCGTCCTACGAGCAGTACTTC
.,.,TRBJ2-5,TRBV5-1,CASSQTGRLAQETQYF,TGCGCCAGCTCCCAGACAGGGAGGTTGGCACAAGAGACCCAGTACTTC
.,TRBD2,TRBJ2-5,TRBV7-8,CASSPTTGTSGEQYF,TGTGCCAGCAGCCCAACCACCGGGACTAGCGGAGAGCAGTACTTC
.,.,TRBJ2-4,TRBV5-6,CASSSRQSAAKNIQYF,TGTGCCAGCAGCTCAAGACAGTCTGCTGCCAAAAACATTCAGTACTTC
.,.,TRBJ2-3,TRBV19,CASRAPGELNSTDTQYF,TGTGCCAGTAGGGCGCCCGGGGAACTAAATAGCACAGATACGCAGTATTTT
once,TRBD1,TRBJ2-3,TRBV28,CASSYLYGTGSTDTQYF,TGTGCCAGCAGTTACCTATACGGGACAGGGAGCACAGATACGCAGTATTTT
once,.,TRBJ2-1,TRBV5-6,CASSLGPGQNSYNEQFF,TGTGCCAGCAGCTTGGGCCCAGGCCAGAACTCCTACAATGAGCAGTTCTTC
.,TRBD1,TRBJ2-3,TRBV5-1,CASSSGQPTDTQYF,TGCGCCAGCAGCTCGGGACAGCCCACAGATACGCAGTATTTT
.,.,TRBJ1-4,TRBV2,CASGEWNEKLFF,TGTGCCAGCGGAGAATGGAACGAAAAACTGTTTTTT
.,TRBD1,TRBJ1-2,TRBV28,CASSTTGQGLEGYTF,TGTGCCAGCAGTACCACCGGACAGGGCTTGGAAGGCTACACCTTC